The rows below give T cell receptor beta chains drawn from one sample of a study of read filtering for tumor transcriptome and immune sequencing. TCRdb reanalysed the reads using MiXCR and keeps one entry per CDR3 protein. The data show under 80,000 distinct CDR3 sequences, about a fifth seen once. The source material was a population of CD138-negative cells sorted from bone marrow. The receptor source for this set is a donor older than 35 with multiple myeloma. Both conserved end residues are trimmed from each CDR3. Each record gives: V gene, J gene, CDR3 protein.

V gene: TRBV28; J gene: TRBJ2-7; CDR3 protein: ASNRGTGGIYEQY
V gene: TRBV20-1; J gene: TRBJ1-2; CDR3 protein: SASQPGRNNYGYT
V gene: TRBV7-9; J gene: TRBJ1-2; CDR3 protein: ASSSHRGANYGYT
V gene: TRBV7-9; J gene: TRBJ1-5; CDR3 protein: ASSSTKINQPQH
V gene: TRBV28; J gene: TRBJ1-5; CDR3 protein: ASTPAPTGRQPQH
V gene: TRBV7-6; J gene: TRBJ1-5; CDR3 protein: ASSFLDNQPQH
V gene: TRBV29-1; J gene: TRBJ2-3; CDR3 protein: SVDSPREAADTQY
V gene: TRBV20-1; J gene: TRBJ2-3; CDR3 protein: SASDRRSTDTQY
V gene: TRBV12-3/TRBV12-4; J gene: TRBJ2-3; CDR3 protein: ASSARDTQY
V gene: TRBV20-1; J gene: TRBJ2-3; CDR3 protein: SAFWTGSTDTQY
V gene: TRBV29-1; J gene: TRBJ2-7; CDR3 protein: SVGLDNYEQY
V gene: TRBV5-1; J gene: TRBJ2-7; CDR3 protein: ASSPGQGFDEQY
V gene: TRBV27; J gene: TRBJ1-2; CDR3 protein: ASAGTGGQYGYT
V gene: TRBV4-1; J gene: TRBJ2-5; CDR3 protein: ASSQEGQKETQY
V gene: TRBV27; J gene: TRBJ2-3; CDR3 protein: ASSPPWRAGGRTDTQY
V gene: TRBV6-2/TRBV6-3; J gene: TRBJ2-7; CDR3 protein: ASGPGGGNYEQY
V gene: TRBV7-9; J gene: TRBJ2-1; CDR3 protein: ASSSGQTYNEQF
V gene: TRBV7-9; J gene: TRBJ2-2; CDR3 protein: ASSLDRGKNTGELF
V gene: TRBV6-2/TRBV6-3; J gene: TRBJ1-1; CDR3 protein: ASTEGGTGTEAF
V gene: TRBV29-1; J gene: TRBJ2-2; CDR3 protein: SVERQGEIGELF
V gene: TRBV19; J gene: TRBJ1-5; CDR3 protein: ASTFGGGGNQPQH
V gene: TRBV20-1; J gene: TRBJ2-7; CDR3 protein: SARLGQNSYEQY
V gene: TRBV24-1; J gene: TRBJ1-1; CDR3 protein: ATSAGTGGANTEAF
V gene: TRBV2; J gene: TRBJ2-5; CDR3 protein: ASSEAETQY
V gene: TRBV10-3; J gene: TRBJ2-1; CDR3 protein: AVQAGGTINEQF
V gene: TRBV20-1; J gene: TRBJ1-4; CDR3 protein: SAKRDGNEKLF
V gene: TRBV10-2; J gene: TRBJ2-1; CDR3 protein: ASRQYDNEQF
V gene: TRBV20-1; J gene: TRBJ2-2; CDR3 protein: SASPGPDGELL